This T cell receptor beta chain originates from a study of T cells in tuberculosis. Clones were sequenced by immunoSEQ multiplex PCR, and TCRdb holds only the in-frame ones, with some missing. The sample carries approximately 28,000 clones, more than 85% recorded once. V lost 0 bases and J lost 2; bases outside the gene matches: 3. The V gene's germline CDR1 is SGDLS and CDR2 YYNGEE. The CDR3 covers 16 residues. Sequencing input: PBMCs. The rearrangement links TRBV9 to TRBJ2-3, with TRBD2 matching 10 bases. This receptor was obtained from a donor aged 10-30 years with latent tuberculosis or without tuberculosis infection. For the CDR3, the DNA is TGTGCCAGCAGCGTAGGACTAGCGGGTCCCACAGATACGCAGTATTTT. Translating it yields CASSVGLAGPTDTQYF.